Shown below are 22 T cell receptor beta chains from a single sample sequenced in a study of beta chain features in type 1 diabetes. Sequenced material consisted of expressed TCRB transcripts (all of the isolated RNA was reverse transcribed). Assay used: immunoSEQ multiplex PCR; TCRdb lists only in-frame clones, some missing. Of over 650,000 clones listed, over 12% are singletons. Study observations and caveats: Type 1 diabetes patients showed a moderate but significant shortening of TCRB CDR3s in all four CD4+ subsets.

No antigen has been assigned to these receptors. The sample taken for sequencing was naive CD4+ T cells from blood. These TCRs come from a man aged 18-30 years with type 1 diabetes.

This chain connects TRBV28 to TRBJ2-6, with D unresolved. Between the trimmed V and J ends, which lost 3 bases and 4 bases, there was a span of 10 bases. This CDR3 comprises 15 residues. Germline V gene sequence: CDR1 MDHEN, CDR2 SYDVKM. DNA of the CDR3: TGTGCCAGCAGTTTCGGGCTAGGAGGGGCCAACGTCCTGACTTTC. It specifies CASSFGLGGANVLTF.

This clone was picked up a small number of times. The genes are TRBV6-4 and TRBJ2-1, with 10 bases aligning to TRBD2. Germline CDR1 is MRHNA and CDR2 is SNTAGT. This CDR3 comprises 18 residues. Trimming took 0 bases from V and 0 from J; bases not matched to a gene: 5. CDR3 protein: CASSDSRTSGFSYNEQFF. CDR3 sequence (DNA): TGTGCCAGCAGTGACTCTCGGACTAGCGGATTCTCCTACAATGAGCAGTTCTTC.

The chain links TRBV4-2 to TRBJ1-4; TRBD1 aligns across 8 bases. The germline V gene encodes CDR1 LGHNA and CDR2 YNFKEQ. The CDR3 is 17 amino acids. Trimming took 1 base from V and 4 from J; bases not matched to a gene: 8. In DNA, the CDR3 is TGTGCCAGCAGCCAAGCGACAGGGGCCGGAGGTAATGAAAAACTGTTTTTT. It is translated as CASSQATGAGGNEKLFF.

This clone was detected only a few times. The V and J genes are TRBV2 and TRBJ1-2; D is uncertain. The CDR3 consists of 14 residues. Germline V gene sequence: CDR1 SNHLY, CDR2 FYNNEI. The ends were cut back, 7 bases at V and 3 bases at J, with 15 bases in the middle. CDR3 sequence: CASNAIRGDYGYTF. CDR3 sequence (DNA): TGTGCCAGCAACGCCATTCGAGGAGACTATGGCTACACCTTC.

This clone appeared a few times. The chain links TRBV28 to TRBJ1-5; D unclear. This CDR3 contains 13 residues. Germline CDR1 and CDR2: MDHEN and SYDVKM. V lost 2 bases and J lost 3, with 5 bases in between. CDR3 protein: CASSLEDNQPQHF. Here the CDR3 DNA reads TGTGCCAGCAGTTTAGAAGACAATCAGCCCCAGCATTTT.

The chain joins TRBV28 to TRBJ1-1; no definite D call. This CDR3 contains 12 residues. CDR1 is MDHEN and CDR2 is SYDVKM in the germline V gene. V was trimmed by 7 bases and J by 0 bases, leaving 6 bases between them. The CDR3 region is CASNALNTEAFF. The CDR3 DNA is TGTGCCAGCAACGCTCTGAACACTGAAGCTTTCTTT. Together with reference TRBV28 and TRBJ1-1, the CDR3 gives the full variable domain: DVKVTQSSRYLVKRTGEKVFLECVQDMDHENMFWYRQDPGLGLRLIYFSYDVKMKEKGDIPEGYSVSREKKERFSLILESASTNQTSMYLCASNALNTEAFFGQGTRLTVV.

As for this clone: The same CDR3 arises from other DNA sequences in this sample as well. The chain couples TRBV5-1 to TRBJ2-1; D remains unclear. Trimming took off 2 bases at V and 7 bases at J, with 4 bases between the two ends. The CDR3 totals 11 residues. Germline V gene lookup returns CDR1 SGHRS and CDR2 YFSETQ. In DNA form, the CDR3 reads TGCGCCAGCAGCTTAAGGAATGAGCAGTTCTTC. It is translated as CASSLRNEQFF.

The V call is TRBV18, the J call TRBJ1-5; no clear D. Germline V gene data show CDR1 as KGHSH and CDR2 as LQKENI. V was clipped by 6 bases and J by 6 bases, with 15 bases between them. This CDR3 contains 14 residues. The CDR3 spells CASSHEEGGQPQHF. CDR3 sequence (DNA): TGTGCCAGCTCCCACGAGGAGGGAGGTCAGCCCCAGCATTTT.

The chain is built from TRBV5-1 and TRBJ2-2; D not certain. There are 15 residues in the CDR3. Germline V lookup: CDR1 SGHRS, CDR2 YFSETQ. With 0 bases removed from V and 3 bases from J, the gap between germline ends came to 9 bases. The CDR3 coding sequence is TGCGCCAGCAGCTTGGACATAGCTTACACCGGGGAGCTGTTTTTT. Encoded protein: CASSLDIAYTGELFF.

This clone was seen a handful of times. The chain has TRBV19 and TRBJ2-2, with 10 bases identical to TRBD2. Germline values: CDR1 LNHDA, CDR2 SQIVND (reference sequence). Germline trimming cut 7 bases from V and 2 bases from J; bases unmatched to any gene: 7. The CDR3 has 16 residues. The CDR3 nucleotides read TGTGCCAGTAATCAGCGGGAGGGCCGTAACACCGGGGAGCTGTTTTTT. Protein sequence: CASNQREGRNTGELFF.

The chain links TRBV30 to TRBJ2-5, with 10 bases identical to TRBD2. The CDR3 spans 14 residues. V was clipped by 0 bases and J by 3 bases; unmatched bases: 1. Looked up from germline, CDR1 is GTSNPN and CDR2 is SVGIG (reference sequence). This CDR3 reads CAWSVLAGKETQYF. The CDR3 DNA sequence: TGTGCCTGGAGTGTACTAGCGGGAAAAGAGACCCAGTACTTC.

This sequence joins TRBV28 and TRBJ2-2, with D perhaps given as TRBD1 or TRBD2 (5 bases each). CDR1 is MDHEN and CDR2 is SYDVKM in the germline V gene. This CDR3 contains 16 residues. Trimming left V 3 bases short and J 6 bases short, with 17 bases between. The CDR3 reads CASSFWRRELSGELFF. As DNA, the CDR3 is TGTGCCAGCAGTTTTTGGCGCAGGGAGTTATCCGGGGAGCTGTTTTTT. The variable domain in full, with the rest retrieved from reference TRBV28 and TRBJ2-2, is DVKVTQSSRYLVKRTGEKVFLECVQDMDHENMFWYRQDPGLGLRLIYFSYDVKMKEKGDIPEGYSVSREKKERFSLILESASTNQTSMYLCASSFWRRELSGELFFGEGSRLTVL.

This clone occurred a few times. J is TRBJ2-3 and V is TRBV2, with a tentative D call TRBD2 (6 bases). The CDR3 is 13 amino acids. Germline V CDR1 and CDR2: SNHLY, FYNNEI. With 9 bases removed from V and 7 bases from J, the gap between germline ends came to 17 bases. The CDR3, as DNA: TGTGCCAGTATGTGGGCTAGCGTTAATACGCAGTATTTT. Translated: CASMWASVNTQYF. Using reference TRBV2 and TRBJ2-3 for the parts outside the CDR3, the full variable domain is EPEVTQTPSHQVTQMGQEVILRCVPISNHLYFYWYRQILGQKVEFLVSFYNNEISEKSEIFDDQFSVERPDGSNFTLKIRSTKLEDSAMYFCASMWASVNTQYFGPGTRLTVL.

This clone was recorded a few times. The chain links TRBV30 to TRBJ1-1; no clear D. The germline V gene encodes CDR1 GTSNPN and CDR2 SVGIG (reference sequence). Trimming shortened V by 3 bases and J by 4 bases, and 12 bases separated the two germline ends. This CDR3 region has 13 residues. CDR3 nucleotide sequence: TGTGCCTGGAGGGCCGTCGCGGGCACTGAAGCTTTCTTT. Amino acids: CAWRAVAGTEAFF.

The V and J genes are TRBV18 and TRBJ2-2; possibly TRBD1 for D (6 bases). From germline, CDR1 is KGHSH and CDR2 LQKENI. The CDR3 is made up of 14 amino acids. Between the trimmed V and J ends, which lost 3 bases and 7 bases, there was a span of 12 bases. The CDR3 spells CASSPNQGHGELFF. CDR3 DNA: TGTGCCAGCTCACCGAACCAGGGGCACGGGGAGCTGTTTTTT.

V and J are TRBV29-1 and TRBJ1-1; TRBD1 matches at 7 bases. The CDR3 covers 19 residues. The V gene's germline CDR1 is SQVTM and CDR2 ANQGSEA. The junction had 20 bases not matched to a gene; V was cut back by 3 bases and J by 1 base. The CDR3 protein is CSVDILRQGGSLSNTEAFF. The CDR3 coding sequence is TGCAGCGTTGACATTCTAAGACAGGGAGGCAGCCTTTCGAACACTGAAGCTTTCTTT.

This clone was counted a few times. No conserved phenylalanine or tryptophan ends this CDR3, so it is likely a read error. The DNA is left out, because the CDR3 cannot be placed on it with certainty; the CDR3 is given as TCRdb lists it. The chain employs TRBV6-1 and TRBJ2-3; the table's TRBD2 call for D was not verified on the DNA. CDR1 is MNHNS, CDR2 SASEGT, per germline. The CDR3 length equals 14 residues, ends included. The CDR3 sequence is CASSAYLAGALVLC.

V usage is TRBV6-1 and J usage is TRBJ1-6; the match to TRBD1 covers 8 bases. This CDR3 has 13 amino acids. Germline V gives CDR1 MNHNS, CDR2 SASEGT. V dropped 8 bases and J dropped 8; count of bases not matched to a gene: 5. The CDR3 DNA follows: TGTGCCAGCGGACAGGGTTACGATTCACCCCTCCACTTT. Its translation: CASGQGYDSPLHF.

The V call is TRBV25-1, the J call TRBJ2-2; 7 nucleotides align to TRBD1. Germline trimming cut 8 bases from V and 4 bases from J; bases unmatched to any gene: 4. This CDR3 has 13 residues. The germline CDR1 and CDR2 sequences are MGHDK and SYGVNS. CDR3 sequence reads: CASRDSGTGELFF. CDR3 bases: TGTGCCAGCCGGGACAGTGGCACCGGGGAGCTGTTTTTT.

The J gene is TRBJ2-6, the V gene TRBV2; D might be TRBD1 (5 bases). Germline CDR1 SNHLY, CDR2 FYNNEI. The CDR3 spans 15 residues. The ends were cut back, 5 bases at V and 0 bases at J, with 8 bases in the middle. The CDR3 sequence is CASSSQGSGANVLTF. The CDR3 bases are TGTGCCAGCAGTTCGCAGGGCTCTGGGGCCAACGTCCTGACTTTC.

The rearrangement uses TRBV5-4 and TRBJ2-1; possibly TRBD1 for D (5 bases). V dropped 5 bases and J dropped 5 bases, with 14 bases sitting between them. CDR3 length: 14 residues. CDR1 is SGHNT, CDR2 YYREEE, per germline (reference sequence). The CDR3 DNA is TGTGCCAGCAGACCTACGACAGACAACAATGAGCAGTTCTTC. The encoded protein is CASRPTTDNNEQFF.

In nucleotides, the CDR3 is TGTGCCAGCTCACCACGCACGGGACAGCCTTACAATGAGCAGTTCTTC. Translated: CASSPRTGQPYNEQFF. This chain links TRBV18 with TRBJ2-1, with 7 bases aligning to TRBD1. The CDR3 loop spans 16 amino acids. CDR1 is KGHSH, CDR2 LQKENI, per germline. The junction had 7 bases not matched to a gene; V was cut back by 1 base and J by 4 bases. Drawing the rest from reference TRBV18 and TRBJ2-1, the complete variable domain is NAGVMQNPRHLVRRRGQEARLRCSPMKGHSHVYWYRQLPEEGLKFMVYLQKENIIDESGMPKERFSAEFPKEGPSILRIQQVVRGDSAAYFCASSPRTGQPYNEQFFGPGTRLTVL.